The 23 T cell receptor beta chains below come from one sample, sequenced in a study of blood T cell repertoires in COVID-19. Profiled with immunoSEQ multiplex PCR; TCRdb holds only in-frame clones, not every one. The table includes under 350,000 clones, about 89% detected once. The sequenced sample was PBMCs or T cells enriched from blood (not recorded which). These receptors came from a young woman who had recovered from COVID-19.

The chain has TRBV7-9 and TRBJ1-5; 8 bases map to TRBD1. Per the germline V gene, CDR1 is SEHNR and CDR2 is FQNEAQ (reference sequence). V lost 1 base, J lost 7 bases, and 12 bases stayed unmatched. This CDR3 has 17 residues. CDR3 in DNA: TGTGCCAGCAGCTTAGAATTGGCAGGGGGCTTACGGCAGCCCCAGCATTTT. It translates to CASSLELAGGLRQPQHF.

The chain has TRBV5-6 and TRBJ2-7, with D hard to call. The CDR3 is 12 amino acids. Germline loops: CDR1 SGHDT, CDR2 YYEEEE. V was trimmed by 1 base and J by 4 bases, leaving 6 bases between them. The CDR3 here is CASSLTDYEQYF. CDR3 coding DNA: TGTGCCAGCAGCTTGACAGATTACGAGCAGTACTTC.

J is TRBJ2-2 and V is TRBV5-4, with a possible D match to TRBD1 (5 bases). This CDR3 has 13 amino acids. Germline V CDR1 and CDR2: SGHNT, YYREEE (reference sequence). Trimming left V 1 base short and J 6 bases short, with 7 bases between. The CDR3 DNA follows: TGTGCCAGCAGCTTGTCAGGGTCCGGGGAGCTGTTTTTT. Its protein product is CASSLSGSGELFF. The whole variable domain, filled in from reference TRBV5-4 and TRBJ2-2, reads ETGVTQSPTHLIKTRGQQVTLRCSSQSGHNTVSWYQQALGQGPQFIFQYYREEENGRGNFPPRFSGLQFPNYSSELNVNALELDDSALYLCASSLSGSGELFFGEGSRLTVL.

The rearrangement links TRBV3-1 (or the pseudogene TRBV3-2) to TRBJ2-5; tentative D call: TRBD2 (5 bases). CDR3 length: 17 amino acids. V shed 4 bases and J shed 2 bases, with 20 bases lying between them. The V gene's germline CDR1 is LGHDT and CDR2 YNNKEL (reference sequence). CDR3 in amino acids: CASSPQKGALKQETQYF. CDR3 in DNA: TGTGCCAGCAGCCCCCAAAAGGGAGCACTTAAACAAGAGACCCAGTACTTC.

The chain joins TRBV19 to TRBJ2-3, with TRBD1 as a possible D gene (7 bases). Deletions cut 6 bases from V and 8 bases from J, with 21 bases between. Germline CDR1 and CDR2: LNHDA and SQIVND (reference sequence). There are 15 residues in the CDR3. The CDR3 sequence: CASRTTGVEGGTQYF. The CDR3, as DNA: TGTGCCAGTAGGACTACAGGGGTCGAGGGGGGTACGCAGTATTTT. Full variable domain (missing parts from reference TRBV19 and TRBJ2-3): DGGITQSPKYLFRKEGQNVTLSCEQNLNHDAMYWYRQDPGQGLRLIYYSQIVNDFQKGDIAEGYSVSREKKESFPLTVTSAQKNPTAFYLCASRTTGVEGGTQYFGPGTRLTVL.

The chain employs TRBV7-6 and TRBJ2-5; maybe TRBD2 (6 bases). The V and J ends lost 1 base and 7 bases respectively, with 13 bases between them. The CDR3 runs 14 residues. Germline lookup yields CDR1 SGHVS and CDR2 FNYEAQ. The CDR3 DNA sequence: TGTGCCAGCAGCTTAGTAACTGGAGGGGTGACCCAGTACTTC. It translates to CASSLVTGGVTQYF.

The V and J genes are TRBV27 and TRBJ2-7, with D possibly being TRBD1 (6 bases). Germline V gene lookup returns CDR1 MNHEY and CDR2 SMNVEV (reference sequence). The CDR3 runs to 14 residues. V was cut by 4 bases and J by 3 bases, with 13 bases left in between. CDR3: CASSYRTVNYEQYF. CDR3 nucleotides: TGTGCCAGCAGTTATCGGACAGTGAACTACGAGCAGTACTTC.

V usage is TRBV28 and J usage is TRBJ1-1; 10 nucleotides match TRBD1. CDR1 MDHEN and CDR2 SYDVKM come from the germline V gene. The V segment lost 5 bases and the J segment 3 bases; nucleotides outside the gene matches: 6. This CDR3 comprises 15 residues. In DNA form, the CDR3 reads TGTGCCAGCAGTCCGCCGGGACAGGGGTACACTGAAGCTTTCTTT. Protein: CASSPPGQGYTEAFF.

This chain links TRBV7-9 with TRBJ1-6, with 9 bases fitting TRBD1. With 5 bases clipped from V and 10 bases from J, the junction kept 12 bases outside the gene matches. The CDR3 totals 16 residues. In germline, CDR1 is SEHNR, CDR2 FQNEAQ (reference sequence). The CDR3 region is CASSLWTGVRRSPLHF. For the CDR3, the DNA is TGTGCCAGCAGCCTATGGACAGGGGTTCGACGGTCACCCCTCCACTTT.

A single count supports this clone. The J gene is TRBJ2-6, the V gene TRBV18; D remains ambiguous. V lost 5 bases and J lost 4, with 15 bases in between. There are 16 residues in the CDR3. Germline CDR1 is KGHSH and CDR2 is LQKENI. For the CDR3, the DNA is TGTGCCAGCTCAGCCCCCCCTGCCTACGGGGCCAACGTCCTGACTTTC. It encodes CASSAPPAYGANVLTF.

This clone was seen only a few times. The chain links TRBV19 to TRBJ1-5, with TRBD1 as a possible D gene (6 bases). Per the germline V gene, CDR1 is LNHDA and CDR2 is SQIVND (reference sequence). V lost 1 base, J lost 5 bases, and 12 bases lay in between. The CDR3 length is 15 residues. The CDR3 coding sequence is TGTGCCAGTAGTATAGGCAGTGGGGGCCATCAGCCCCAGCATTTT. It codes for CASSIGSGGHQPQHF. Drawing the rest from reference TRBV19 and TRBJ1-5, the complete variable domain is DGGITQSPKYLFRKEGQNVTLSCEQNLNHDAMYWYRQDPGQGLRLIYYSQIVNDFQKGDIAEGYSVSREKKESFPLTVTSAQKNPTAFYLCASSIGSGGHQPQHFGDGTRLSIL.

The chain employs TRBV5-5 and TRBJ2-7; D is perhaps TRBD1 (5 bases). This CDR3 comprises 12 residues. Trimming left V 2 bases short and J 6 bases short, with 9 bases between. The germline CDR1 and CDR2 sequences are SGHKS and YYEKEE (reference sequence). This chain's CDR3 is CASSFLGVEQYF. The CDR3 DNA sequence: TGTGCCAGCAGCTTTTTAGGGGTCGAGCAGTACTTC.

The rearrangement links TRBV5-1 to TRBJ2-7, with D perhaps matching TRBD1 (6 bases). From germline, CDR1 is SGHRS and CDR2 YFSETQ. This CDR3 comprises 12 residues. The V end was cut by 2 bases, the J end by 5 bases, with 8 bases between. CDR3 region: CASSLQGDEQYF. The CDR3 DNA reads TGCGCCAGCAGCTTACAGGGAGACGAGCAGTACTTC.

V usage is TRBV9 and J usage is TRBJ1-3; TRBD1 might be the D (6 bases). Per germline, CDR1 SGDLS and CDR2 YYNGEE. The CDR3 contains 15 residues. Trimming took off 3 bases at V and 0 bases at J, with 10 bases between the two ends. CDR3 region: CASSAGHLSGNTIYF. CDR3 DNA: TGTGCCAGCAGCGCGGGACACCTCTCTGGAAACACCATATATTTT.

This chain uses TRBV28 with TRBJ2-1; a weak D match, TRBD1 (6 bases). Germline V gives CDR1 MDHEN, CDR2 SYDVKM. This CDR3 comprises 16 residues. V gave up 7 bases and J gave up 4 bases, with 20 bases separating them. The CDR3: CASNPPWGQIYNEQFF. CDR3 DNA sequence: TGTGCCAGCAACCCCCCGTGGGGGCAGATATACAATGAGCAGTTCTTC. Supplemented by reference TRBV28 and TRBJ2-1, the full variable domain reads DVKVTQSSRYLVKRTGEKVFLECVQDMDHENMFWYRQDPGLGLRLIYFSYDVKMKEKGDIPEGYSVSREKKERFSLILESASTNQTSMYLCASNPPWGQIYNEQFFGPGTRLTVL.

The chain carries TRBV11-3 and TRBJ2-3, with D possibly matching TRBD1 (5 bases). The CDR3 runs to 14 residues. The V and J ends lost 6 bases and 2 bases respectively, with 12 bases between them. Per germline, CDR1 SGHNT and CDR2 YENEEA. The CDR3 DNA follows: TGTGCCAGCAGTTCCCCAGGGTTCACAGATACGCAGTATTTT. It specifies CASSSPGFTDTQYF.

The V gene is TRBV30, the J gene TRBJ1-3; weak D call: TRBD1 (6 bases). The CDR3 runs 16 residues. Per germline, CDR1 GTSNPN and CDR2 SVGIG (reference sequence). Trimming removed 2 bases at V and 1 base at J, with 15 bases between. CDR3 sequence: CAWSSGTPLSGNTIYF. Here the CDR3 DNA reads TGTGCCTGGAGTTCCGGGACACCGCTTTCTGGAAACACCATATATTTT.

This clone was picked up one time. A much larger clone lies one base from this, so it may be a read error. Distinct nucleotide sequences in the sample also encode this CDR3. This chain joins TRBV13 and TRBJ2-5, with 10 bases identical to TRBD1. The V and J ends lost 4 bases and 4 bases, in that order; junction bases with no gene match: 3. Per germline, CDR1 PRHDT and CDR2 FYEKMQ (reference sequence). This CDR3 is 14 amino acids long. The CDR3: CASSSRTGGETQYF. The CDR3 DNA is TGTGCCAGCAGCTCCCGGACAGGGGGAGAGACCCAGTACTTC.

The chain employs TRBV28 and TRBJ2-1, with D perhaps TRBD2 (6 bases). This CDR3 contains 16 residues. The germline V gene encodes CDR1 MDHEN and CDR2 SYDVKM. V dropped 3 bases and J dropped 7 bases, with 19 bases sitting between them. The CDR3 is CASSFGGYRTRNEQFF. CDR3 nucleotide sequence: TGTGCCAGCAGTTTCGGAGGGTACAGAACAAGGAATGAGCAGTTCTTC.

The rearrangement joins TRBV12-5 to TRBJ1-1, with TRBD1 matching over 11 bases. Trimming at V came to 4 bases and at J to 3 bases, leaving 1 base not matched to a gene. CDR3 length: 14 amino acids. Looked up from germline, CDR1 is LGHNT and CDR2 is FRNRAP. Written as DNA, the CDR3 is TGTGCTAGTGGTTGGGGACAGGGGGACACTGAAGCTTTCTTT. Its protein product is CASGWGQGDTEAFF. The full variable domain, its missing parts supplied by reference TRBV12-5 and TRBJ1-1, is DARVTQTPRHKVTEMGQEVTMRCQPILGHNTVFWYRQTMMQGLELLAYFRNRAPLDDSGMPKDRFSAEMPDATLATLKIQPSEPRDSAVYFCASGWGQGDTEAFFGQGTRLTVV.

The CDR3 spells CASSESLNYGYTF. DNA of the CDR3: TGTGCCAGTAGTGAATCACTTAACTATGGCTACACCTTC. The rearrangement links TRBV19 to TRBJ1-2; D is ambiguous. The CDR3 loop spans 13 amino acids. Per the germline V gene, CDR1 is LNHDA and CDR2 is SQIVND (reference sequence). Trimming took off 5 bases at V and 1 base at J, with 8 bases between the two ends.

This chain uses TRBV7-2 with TRBJ1-1; 12 nucleotides line up with TRBD1. The germline V gene encodes CDR1 SGHTA and CDR2 FQGNSA. With V trimmed by 3 bases and J by 1 base, 3 bases remained unmatched. This CDR3 region has 16 residues. In nucleotides, the CDR3 is TGTGCCAGCAGCTTGGGACAGGGGGCAGAGAACACTGAAGCTTTCTTT. The encoded protein is CASSLGQGAENTEAFF.

J is TRBJ2-7 and V is TRBV7-9; 10 bases agree with TRBD2. Germline V gene data show CDR1 as SEHNR and CDR2 as FQNEAQ (reference sequence). CDR3 length: 14 residues. The J segment lost 7 bases and the V segment lost 1 base, leaving 4 bases of the junction unmatched. The DNA for the CDR3 is TGTGCCAGCAGCTTAGGACTAGCGGGCAAAGAGCAGTACTTC. Translating gives CASSLGLAGKEQYF.